This entry describes one T cell receptor (beta chain). This CDR3 has 12 residues. Trimming shortened V by 7 bases and J by 2 bases, and 5 bases separated the two germline ends. Germline CDR1 reads SGHVS; CDR2 reads FQNEAQ. The source of the sample is a study of T cell responses to AZD1222 COVID-19 vaccine. TCRdb's copy holds only in-frame clones and misses some; the assay was immunoSEQ multiplex PCR. Here the sample spans approximately 100,000 clones, roughly 88% being singletons. This TCR derives from an adult in good health. V usage is TRBV7-8 and J usage is TRBJ2-2; no clear D. The specimen comprised peripheral blood, sampled on day 0 of AZD1222 vaccination. CDR3 protein: CASNRNTGELFF. The CDR3 DNA follows: TGTGCCAGCAACAGAAACACCGGGGAGCTGTTTTTT.